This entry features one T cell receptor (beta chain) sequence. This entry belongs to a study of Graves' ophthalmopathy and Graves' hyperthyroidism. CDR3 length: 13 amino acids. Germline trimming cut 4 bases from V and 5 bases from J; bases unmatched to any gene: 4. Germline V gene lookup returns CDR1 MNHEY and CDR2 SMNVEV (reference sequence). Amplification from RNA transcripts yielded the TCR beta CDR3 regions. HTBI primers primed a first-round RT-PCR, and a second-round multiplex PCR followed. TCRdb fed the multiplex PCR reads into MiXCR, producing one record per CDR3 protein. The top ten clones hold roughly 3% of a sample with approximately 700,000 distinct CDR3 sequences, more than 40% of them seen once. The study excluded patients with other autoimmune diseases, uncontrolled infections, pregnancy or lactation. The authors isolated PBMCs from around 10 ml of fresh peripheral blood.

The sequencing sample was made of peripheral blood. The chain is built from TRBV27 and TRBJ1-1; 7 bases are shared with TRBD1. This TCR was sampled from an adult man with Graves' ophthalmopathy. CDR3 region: CASSYYRGTEAFF. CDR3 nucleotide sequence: TGTGCCAGCAGTTATTACAGGGGAACTGAAGCTTTCTTT.